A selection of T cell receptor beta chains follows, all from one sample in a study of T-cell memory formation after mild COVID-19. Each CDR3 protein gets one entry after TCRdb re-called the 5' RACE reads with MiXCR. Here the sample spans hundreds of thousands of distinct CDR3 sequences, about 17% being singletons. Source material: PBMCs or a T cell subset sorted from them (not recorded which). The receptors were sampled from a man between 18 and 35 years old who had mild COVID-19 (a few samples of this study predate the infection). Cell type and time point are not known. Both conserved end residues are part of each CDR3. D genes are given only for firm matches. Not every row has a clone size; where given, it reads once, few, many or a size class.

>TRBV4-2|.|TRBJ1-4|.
CASSQVTGANEKLFF
TGTGCCAGCAGCCAAGTCACGGGGGCGAATGAAAAACTGTTTTTT
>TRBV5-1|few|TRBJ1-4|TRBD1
CASSSQGAGEKLFF
TGCGCCAGCAGCTCACAGGGGGCAGGAGAAAAACTGTTTTTT
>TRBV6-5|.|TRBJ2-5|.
CASSFTGKDRGTQYF
TGTGCCAGCAGTTTCACGGGGAAGGACCGGGGGACCCAGTACTTC
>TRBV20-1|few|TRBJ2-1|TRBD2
CSAPLAGTWDNEQFF
TGCAGTGCACCACTAGCGGGGACCTGGGACAATGAGCAGTTCTTC
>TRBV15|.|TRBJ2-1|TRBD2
CATSTSPGGGSYNEQFF
TGTGCCACCAGCACTTCTCCGGGGGGTGGTTCCTACAATGAGCAGTTCTTC
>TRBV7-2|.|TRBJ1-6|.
CASSLVSRRGSPLHF
TGTGCCAGCAGCTTAGTGTCTCGGAGGGGCTCACCCCTCCACTTT
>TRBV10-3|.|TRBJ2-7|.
CAIRDGGAYEQYF
TGTGCCATCAGGGACGGTGGGGCCTACGAGCAGTACTTC
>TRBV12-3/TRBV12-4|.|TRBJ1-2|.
CASARGFGYTF
TGTGCCAGCGCCCGGGGATTTGGCTACACCTTC
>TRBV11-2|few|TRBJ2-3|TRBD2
CASSQLSGGTTDTQYF
TGTGCCAGCAGCCAACTTAGCGGGGGGACCACAGATACGCAGTATTTT
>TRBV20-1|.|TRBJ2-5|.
CSAPPAGLRETQYF
TGCAGTGCTCCGCCTGCGGGTCTCCGGGAGACCCAGTACTTC
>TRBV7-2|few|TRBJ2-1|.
CASSLAALQGYEQFF
TGTGCCAGCAGCTTAGCCGCCCTTCAGGGCTATGAGCAGTTCTTC
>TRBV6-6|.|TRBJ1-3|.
CASSYSQTVSGNTIYF
TGTGCCAGCAGTTACTCGCAGACAGTCTCTGGAAACACCATATATTTT
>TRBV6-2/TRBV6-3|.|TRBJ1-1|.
CASTYQAGYTEAFF
TGTGCCAGCACCTACCAGGCGGGGTACACTGAAGCTTTCTTT
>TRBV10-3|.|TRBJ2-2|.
CATQRGRDKNTGELFF
TGTGCCACCCAGCGGGGCCGGGACAAGAACACCGGGGAGCTGTTTTTT